The 25 T cell receptor beta chains in this list originate from one sample, sequenced in a study of persistence of HIV-infected CD4 T cells. An overlapping HIV-1 Gag peptide pool stimulated these cells at roughly 1 ug/peptide/mL. CD40L/CD69 double-negative CD45RO-high memory CD4+ T cells were collected. Antigens for these TCRs are unknown. Sequencing used immunoSEQ version 4 in survey mode. TCRdb keeps only in-frame clones here, not all; method: immunoSEQ multiplex PCR. The profile shows tens of thousands of clones, about 81% of them singletons. The input for sequencing was CD4+ T cells sorted from PBMCs after roughly 18-hour stimulation, taken from a patient who received antiretroviral therapy. These receptor sequences come from an adult man with HIV who was CMV-seropositive.

V usage is TRBV2 and J usage is TRBJ1-2; unclear D gene. This CDR3 contains 13 residues. Germline V gene data show CDR1 as SNHLY and CDR2 as FYNNEI. Trimming removed 0 bases from V and 8 bases from J, with 10 bases in between. The CDR3 sequence is CASSEATGSGYTF. The CDR3 bases are TGTGCCAGCAGTGAAGCGACGGGGTCCGGCTACACCTTC.

V is TRBV29-1 and J is TRBJ1-2, with TRBD1 identical over 10 bases. From germline, CDR1 is SQVTM and CDR2 ANQGSEA. With V trimmed by 7 bases and J by 0 bases, 14 bases remained unmatched. The CDR3 is made up of 17 amino acids. The CDR3 loop reads CSAGLGGQGPTNYGYTF. The CDR3 nucleotides are TGCAGCGCCGGTCTGGGGGGACAGGGGCCCACTAACTATGGCTACACCTTC.

The chain employs TRBV19 and TRBJ2-7; 9 nucleotides align to TRBD2. This CDR3 has 18 residues. CDR1 and CDR2 from the germline V gene are LNHDA and SQIVND (reference sequence). The V gene end was trimmed by 5 bases and the J gene end by 0 bases; junction bases not matched to a gene: 14. The CDR3 nucleotides are TGTGCCAGTAGTGCCCAGTTGGGACTAGCACTACTCTCCTACGAGCAGTACTTC. Its protein is CASSAQLGLALLSYEQYF.

The rearrangement uses TRBV28 and TRBJ1-6; TRBD1 agrees at 9 bases. The CDR3 consists of 16 residues. V shed 4 bases and J 5 bases; nucleotides not matched to a gene: 6. Germline CDR1 MDHEN, CDR2 SYDVKM. The CDR3: CASSSIRQGDNSPLHF. The DNA for the CDR3 is TGTGCCAGCAGTTCCATTCGACAGGGGGATAATTCACCCCTCCACTTT.

The rearrangement uses TRBV5-1 and TRBJ2-2; D remains unclear. CDR1 is SGHRS, CDR2 YFSETQ, per germline. This CDR3 has 12 residues. V was trimmed by 6 bases and J by 3 bases, leaving 6 bases between them. The CDR3 spells CASTLHTGELFF. In nucleotides, the CDR3 is TGCGCCAGCACCCTCCACACCGGGGAGCTGTTTTTT.

This chain connects TRBV3-1 (or the pseudogene TRBV3-2) to TRBJ1-3; D remains ambiguous. The ends were cut back, 1 base at V and 4 bases at J, with 8 bases in the middle. The CDR3 sequence is 14 residues long. Per germline, CDR1 LGHDT and CDR2 YNNKEL (reference sequence). This CDR3 is CASSQVLPGNTIYF. CDR3 coding DNA: TGTGCCAGCAGCCAAGTGCTGCCGGGAAACACCATATATTTT.

The rearrangement uses TRBV6-6 and TRBJ1-2; maybe TRBD1 (5 bases). CDR3 length: 12 amino acids. CDR1 is MNHNY, CDR2 SVGAGI, per germline (reference sequence). Trimming removed 0 bases at V and 10 bases at J, with 9 bases between. The CDR3 loop reads CASSYSQGAYTF. Here the CDR3 DNA reads TGTGCCAGCAGTTACTCCCAGGGAGCCTACACCTTC.

The rearrangement uses TRBV5-4 and TRBJ2-1; D is possibly TRBD2 (6 bases). V was clipped by 4 bases and J by 7 bases, with 18 bases between them. This CDR3 comprises 15 residues. CDR1 and CDR2 from the germline V gene are SGHNT and YYREEE (reference sequence). DNA of the CDR3: TGTGCCAGCAGCCCAAGGCGGGACTCGATTAATGAGCAGTTCTTC. Amino acids: CASSPRRDSINEQFF.

This clone was found a few times. V gene TRBV5-1 combines with J gene TRBJ1-3, with D unclear. Germline loops: CDR1 SGHRS, CDR2 YFSETQ. The germline V and J ends were trimmed by 1 base and 4 bases, with 18 bases remaining between them. CDR3 length: 17 amino acids. CDR3 region: CASSLKSSDRIGNTIYF. For the CDR3, the DNA is TGCGCCAGCAGCTTGAAATCCTCGGACCGAATCGGAAACACCATATATTTT.

This clone appeared a few times. The chain is built from TRBV29-1 and TRBJ2-3, with D possibly being TRBD1 or TRBD2 (5 bases each). From germline, CDR1 is SQVTM and CDR2 ANQGSEA. This CDR3 region has 13 residues. V dropped 4 bases and J dropped 5 bases, with 13 bases sitting between them. DNA of the CDR3: TGCAGCGTTGGACGGGACCCGGGAGATACGCAGTATTTT. Amino acid sequence: CSVGRDPGDTQYF.

The chain is built from TRBV7-9 and TRBJ1-1, with unresolved D. The CDR3 loop spans 13 amino acids. The germline CDR1 and CDR2 sequences are SEHNR and FQNEAQ (reference sequence). V was cut by 5 bases and J by 1 base, with 8 bases left in between. In DNA form, the CDR3 reads TGTGCCAGCAGCCTACAGCAGAACACTGAAGCTTTCTTT. Encoded protein: CASSLQQNTEAFF.

V and J are TRBV27 and TRBJ1-1; D call uncertain. The V gene's germline CDR1 is MNHEY and CDR2 SMNVEV (reference sequence). V lost 5 bases and J lost 1, with 11 bases in between. This CDR3 is built from 14 residues. The CDR3 region is CASSLPGRNTEAFF. Here the CDR3 DNA reads TGTGCCAGCAGTCTACCGGGGAGGAACACTGAAGCTTTCTTT.

This chain uses TRBV5-1 with TRBJ2-7; TRBD1 matches 11 bases. With V trimmed by 2 bases and J by 7 bases, 5 bases remained unmatched. This CDR3 is 14 amino acids long. Germline V gene lookup returns CDR1 SGHRS and CDR2 YFSETQ. The DNA for the CDR3 is TGCGCCAGCAGCTTACAAGGGACAGGGGGAGAGCAGTACTTC. It encodes CASSLQGTGGEQYF.

This clone was counted once. CDR3 residues: CASSERVSNSPLHF. The CDR3 region has the DNA TGCGCCAGCAGTGAGCGGGTCTCTAATTCACCCCTCCACTTT. The chain has TRBV10-1 and TRBJ1-6; D ambiguous. V was clipped by 2 bases and J by 6 bases, with 8 bases between them. Per germline, CDR1 WNHNN and CDR2 SYGVQD (reference sequence). This CDR3 comprises 14 residues.

DNA of the CDR3: TGTGCCACCCTACCCGGGACAGGGACGCACGGGGAGCTGTTTTTT. It specifies CATLPGTGTHGELFF. This chain connects TRBV15 to TRBJ2-2, with 9 bases fitting TRBD1. CDR1 and CDR2 (germline): LNHNV, YYDKDF (reference sequence). There are 15 residues in the CDR3. J was trimmed by 7 bases and V by 8 bases; bases with no gene match: 11.

This clone occurred once. V is TRBV7-9 and J is TRBJ2-4; perhaps TRBD1 as D (6 bases). The CDR3 contains 13 residues. CDR1 and CDR2 from the germline V gene are SEHNR and FQNEAQ (reference sequence). V gave up 10 bases and J gave up 7 bases, with 17 bases separating them. The CDR3 DNA is TGTGCCACCAAGCAGGCAGGGGAGAACATTCAGTACTTC. This gives the protein CATKQAGENIQYF.

The CDR3 bases are TGTGCCAGCAGCCAGCAAGGGAGTGAAAAACTGTTTTTT. This sequence encodes CASSQQGSEKLFF. The chain has TRBV3-1 (or the pseudogene TRBV3-2) and TRBJ1-4; D is uncertain. This CDR3 has 13 amino acids. Germline CDR1 LGHDT, CDR2 YNNKEL (reference sequence). Trimming took off 3 bases at V and 7 bases at J, with 9 bases between the two ends.

DNA for the CDR3: TGTGCCAGCAGTTACACAGGGGGCCAGGGGCAGCCCCAGCATTTT. Residues: CASSYTGGQGQPQHF. The V call is TRBV6-6, the J call TRBJ1-5, with 9 positions matching TRBD1. Germline-derived CDR1 and CDR2 are MNHNY and SVGAGI (reference sequence). The CDR3 covers 15 residues. J was trimmed by 7 bases and V by 2 bases; bases with no gene match: 6.

The chain recombines TRBV20-1 with TRBJ1-2; no clear D. Germline loops: CDR1 DFQATT, CDR2 SNEGSKA (reference sequence). The V gene lost 1 base and the J gene lost 8 bases, with 8 bases spanning the gap. The CDR3 sequence is 11 residues long. The CDR3 sequence: CSARAERGYTF. In DNA, the CDR3 is TGCAGTGCTAGAGCTGAGAGGGGCTACACCTTC.

This clone was seen just once. The genes are TRBV6-5 and TRBJ2-7; possibly TRBD2 for D (5 bases). Trimming left V 0 bases short and J 6 bases short, with 12 bases between. Germline V gives CDR1 MNHEY, CDR2 SVGAGI. The CDR3 runs 14 residues. In DNA form, the CDR3 reads TGTGCCAGCAGTTACTCGTCACGGGGTGGCGAGCAGTACTTC. It encodes CASSYSSRGGEQYF.

The V gene is TRBV19, the J gene TRBJ2-1; 9 nucleotides line up with TRBD1. Germline loops: CDR1 LNHDA, CDR2 SQIVND (reference sequence). J gave up 5 bases and V 3 bases, and 8 bases lay outside the gene matches. This CDR3 has 16 amino acids. For the CDR3, the DNA is TGTGCCAGTAGTATCCTACAGGGGGCGCAGGACAATGAGCAGTTCTTC. Its protein product is CASSILQGAQDNEQFF.

The CDR3 sequence: CASSSTDTPSGYTF. The CDR3, as DNA: TGTGCCAGCAGTTCTACAGACACTCCCTCGGGCTACACCTTC. The V and J genes are TRBV28 and TRBJ1-2; no clear D gene. The V and J ends lost 4 bases and 8 bases respectively, with 17 bases between them. CDR1 and CDR2 (germline): MDHEN, SYDVKM. The CDR3 has 14 residues.

The CDR3 spells CASSTLGSTGNTIYF. CDR3 nucleotides: TGTGCCAGCAGTACCCTGGGCAGTACTGGAAACACCATATATTTT. This rearrangement joins TRBV6-5 to TRBJ1-3, with D unclear. Looked up from germline, CDR1 is MNHEY and CDR2 is SVGAGI. The CDR3 covers 15 residues. V lost 5 bases and J lost 2, with 13 bases in between.

This clone was detected only once. V and J are TRBV20-1 and TRBJ2-3; 9 nucleotides line up with TRBD2. V shed 3 bases, J shed 0 bases, and the junction held 13 bases outside the gene matches. The CDR3 consists of 18 residues. Germline V lookup: CDR1 DFQATT, CDR2 SNEGSKA (reference sequence). The CDR3 sequence: CSASSRRGGPGSTDTQYF. The DNA for the CDR3 is TGCAGTGCTAGTAGTAGGCGGGGGGGCCCTGGGAGCACAGATACGCAGTATTTT.

This clone occurred a few times. The chain joins TRBV6-1 to TRBJ1-6, with a possible D match to TRBD1 (6 bases). This CDR3 spans 14 amino acids. Trimming pared 2 bases from V and 6 bases from J, leaving 8 bases between. CDR1 MNHNS and CDR2 SASEGT come from the germline V gene. The CDR3 nucleotides read TGTGCCAGCAGTGAAAACAGGGTTAATTCACCCCTCCACTTT. It encodes CASSENRVNSPLHF.